Listed below are T cell receptor beta chains from one sample, sequenced in a study of follicular helper T cells after annual influenza vaccination. Clones were sequenced by immunoSEQ multiplex PCR, and TCRdb holds only the in-frame ones, with some missing. The sample holds about 14,000 clones, 84% seen once. The sequencing here drew on CXCR5- memory CD4+ T cells sorted from blood, taken on the day of influenza vaccination. These receptors were taken from an adult who received the influenza vaccine. The CDR3 runs from the conserved cysteine through the conserved F or W. A D gene is named only where the DNA matches it firmly. Clone sizes are given selectively: once, few, many, or a class where the clone is expanded.

V gene	clone size	D gene	J gene	CDR3 protein	CDR3 DNA
TRBV28	NA	TRBD1	TRBJ1-2	CASSHTGTGVYGYTF	TGTGCCAGCAGTCACACCGGGACAGGGGTCTATGGCTACACCTTC
TRBV18	few	NA	TRBJ2-2	CASSPYVGGATGELFF	TGTGCCAGCTCACCATACGTAGGTGGTGCCACCGGGGAGCTGTTTTTT
TRBV6-6	NA	NA	TRBJ2-7	CASSYRGAEEQYF	TGTGCCAGCAGTTACAGGGGGGCGGAGGAGCAGTACTTC
TRBV27	NA	NA	TRBJ1-2	CASSSVGIYGYTF	TGTGCCAGCAGTTCCGTCGGAATCTATGGCTACACCTTC
TRBV11-2	few	NA	TRBJ2-7	CASSSSGGTLYEQYF	TGTGCCAGCAGCTCAAGCGGCGGGACTCTCTACGAGCAGTACTTC
TRBV2	NA	TRBD2	TRBJ2-1	CASSAWRGAYNEQFF	TGTGCCAGCAGTGCCTGGCGGGGGGCCTACAATGAGCAGTTCTTC
TRBV28	NA	TRBD1	TRBJ1-4	CASSLGKQGRGEKLFF	TGTGCCAGCAGTTTAGGGAAACAGGGGCGAGGTGAAAAACTGTTTTTT
TRBV18	NA	NA	TRBJ2-3	CASSPQRAWTDTQYF	TGTGCCAGCTCACCACAACGGGCTTGGACAGATACGCAGTATTTT
TRBV11-2	NA	NA	TRBJ2-4	CASSGVRGAKNIQYF	TGTGCCAGCAGCGGAGTAAGGGGGGCCAAAAACATTCAGTACTTC
TRBV6-1	NA	TRBD1	TRBJ1-2	CASSRGGQGAGGYTF	TGTGCCAGCAGCAGAGGGGGGCAGGGGGCTGGAGGCTACACCTTC
TRBV30	NA	NA	TRBJ2-7	CAWSQGNEQYF	TGTGCCTGGAGTCAGGGGAACGAGCAGTACTTC
TRBV4-1	NA	NA	TRBJ2-7	CASSQDAQKQYF	TGCGCCAGCAGCCAAGATGCACAAAAGCAGTACTTC
TRBV7-9	NA	NA	TRBJ1-2	CASSLEVRGRTF	TGTGCCAGCAGCTTAGAGGTACGCGGACGAACCTTC
TRBV28	NA	NA	TRBJ2-7	CASSTPGLSTKQYF	TGTGCCAGCAGCACCCCGGGACTGAGTACGAAGCAGTACTTC
TRBV30	NA	NA	TRBJ1-2	CAWSVAGYGYTF	TGTGCCTGGAGTGTAGCGGGGTATGGCTACACCTTC
TRBV6-5	NA	NA	TRBJ1-4	CASSKATGNEKLFF	TGTGCCAGCAGTAAGGCAACAGGGAATGAAAAACTGTTTTTT
TRBV6-5	NA	TRBD1	TRBJ1-1	CASSLGQGPEAFF	TGTGCCAGCAGCCTGGGACAGGGCCCTGAAGCTTTCTTT
TRBV6-5	NA	TRBD2	TRBJ2-3	CASSYSKRGKQYF	TGTGCCAGCAGTTACTCGAAGCGGGGGAAGCAGTATTTT
TRBV7-9	NA	NA	TRBJ1-1	CASTRSDRDPFQAFF	TGTGCCAGCACCCGTAGTGACAGAGACCCCTTCCAGGCTTTCTTT
TRBV12-5	NA	NA	TRBJ2-5	CASGLAGTQETQYF	TGTGCTAGTGGTTTGGCAGGGACGCAAGAGACCCAGTACTTC
TRBV21-1	NA	NA	TRBJ1-6	CASSKVPGGASAYNSPLHF	TGTGCCAGCAGCAAAGTACCAGGGGGCGCCAGCGCCTATAATTCACCCCTCCACTTT
TRBV5-1	NA	NA	TRBJ1-3	CASSLEGREENTIYF	TGCGCCAGCAGCTTGGAGGGAAGAGAAGAAAACACCATATATTTT
TRBV27	NA	NA	TRBJ2-7	CASSRREPITFNTEQYF	TGTGCCAGCAGTCGCCGGGAGCCGATCACTTTTAATACCGAGCAGTACTTC
TRBV5-6	NA	NA	TRBJ2-2	CASSPLGQLNTGELFF	TGTGCCAGCAGCCCGCTGGGGCAGCTTAACACCGGGGAGCTGTTTTTT
TRBV15	NA	NA	TRBJ2-5	CATSRGGQQETQYF	TGTGCCACCAGCAGAGGAGGACAGCAAGAGACCCAGTACTTC
TRBV5-8	NA	TRBD1	TRBJ2-7	CASSKGRLRGHEQYF	TGTGCCAGCAGTAAAGGACGGCTTAGGGGGCACGAGCAGTACTTC
TRBV18	NA	TRBD2	TRBJ2-3	CASSPFQRGGFSTDTQYF	TGTGCCAGCTCACCGTTCCAGCGGGGGGGCTTTAGCACAGATACGCAGTATTTT
TRBV30	NA	TRBD2	TRBJ2-2	CAWLIPGTSLGELFF	TGTGCCTGGCTTATCCCGGGGACTAGCCTCGGGGAGCTGTTTTTT
TRBV6-1	NA	NA	TRBJ1-5	CASTEVINQPQHF	TGTGCCAGCACTGAGGTGATTAATCAGCCCCAGCATTTT
TRBV15	few	TRBD1	TRBJ2-7	CATSRDRDRPYEQYF	TGTGCCACCAGCAGAGATCGGGACAGGCCTTACGAGCAGTACTTC
TRBV10-3	NA	NA	TRBJ2-7	CAIAAGGYEQYF	TGTGCCATCGCCGCCGGCGGCTACGAGCAGTACTTC
TRBV11-2	NA	NA	TRBJ2-3	CASSLGTGTDTQYF	TGTGCCAGCAGCTTAGGCACCGGGACAGATACGCAGTATTTT
TRBV19	once	NA	TRBJ1-5	CASNGSNQPQHF	TGTGCCAGTAACGGGAGCAATCAGCCCCAGCATTTT
TRBV19	few	TRBD1	TRBJ1-3	CASSTRAQGYGNTIYF	TGTGCCAGTAGTACCAGGGCACAGGGGTACGGAAACACCATATATTTT
TRBV7-9	NA	NA	TRBJ1-3	CASSFISGNTIYF	TGTGCCAGCAGCTTTATCTCTGGAAACACCATATATTTT